Each of the 18 T cell receptor beta chains below was sequenced from the same sample in a study of CD8 T cells in Susac syndrome. An amount of RNA that ranged from roughly 0.5 to 1 ug was reverse transcribed with random hexamers. TCRdb itself ran the immunoSEQ multiplex PCR reads through MiXCR, one entry per CDR3 protein. The sample shows 95,000 to 150,000 distinct CDR3 sequences, around 94% of them seen only once. The sequenced material came from CD8+ T cells from PBMCs. The receptors originated from a human donor with Susac syndrome.

The chain employs TRBV4-1 and TRBJ2-7; D is tentatively TRBD1 or TRBD2 (5 bases each). V lost 1 base, J lost 2 bases, and 12 bases lay in between. Per germline, CDR1 MGHRA and CDR2 YSYEKL. The CDR3 is made up of 15 amino acids. In DNA, the CDR3 is TGCGCCAGCAGCCAAGGGGGCAGCGGAACCTACGAGCAGTACTTC. It specifies CASSQGGSGTYEQYF.

This clonotype was found once. J is TRBJ2-7 and V is TRBV7-3; 7 bases agree with TRBD1. The CDR3 extends over 13 amino acids. CDR1 SGHTA and CDR2 FQGTGA come from the germline V gene. J gave up 2 bases and V 5 bases, and 3 bases lay outside the gene matches. CDR3 protein: CASSPDRAYEQYF. DNA for the CDR3: TGTGCCAGCAGCCCTGACAGGGCCTACGAGCAGTACTTC.

This chain joins TRBV7-9 and TRBJ1-1; D unclear. This CDR3 contains 14 residues. CDR1 and CDR2 from the germline V gene are SEHNR and FQNEAQ (reference sequence). Trimming took 1 base from V and 7 from J, leaving 13 bases between them. In DNA form, the CDR3 reads TGTGCCAGCAGCTTAGTCTCAACGAGCGTTGAAGCTTTCTTT. This encodes CASSLVSTSVEAFF.

Only one count was recorded for this clonotype. The chain joins TRBV20-1 to TRBJ2-1; a possible D gene is TRBD2 (6 bases). The V gene lost 6 bases and the J gene lost 7 bases, with 19 bases spanning the gap. From germline, CDR1 is DFQATT and CDR2 SNEGSKA (reference sequence). The length of the CDR3 is 14 residues. The chain's CDR3 is CSAPRLEVGNEQFF. CDR3 DNA sequence: TGCAGTGCCCCCCGACTAGAAGTGGGGAATGAGCAGTTCTTC.

V is TRBV4-2 and J is TRBJ2-3; D gene ambiguous. CDR3 size: 15 residues. Germline CDR1 reads LGHNA; CDR2 reads YNFKEQ. V lost 4 bases, J lost 1 base, and 12 bases lay in between. The CDR3 loop is CASSLRPAGTDTQYF. DNA of the CDR3: TGTGCCAGCAGCCTCAGACCTGCGGGCACAGATACGCAGTATTTT.

This clonotype was observed a few times. The V gene is TRBV29-1, the J gene TRBJ1-2; TRBD1 matches at 8 bases. The germline gives CDR1 SQVTM, CDR2 ANQGSEA. This CDR3 spans 14 amino acids. V shed 6 bases, J shed 4 bases, and the junction held 10 bases outside the gene matches. CDR3 region: CSVQGAGFGYGYTF. The CDR3 DNA sequence: TGCAGCGTCCAGGGGGCTGGATTTGGCTATGGCTACACCTTC. Combining the CDR3 with reference TRBV29-1 and TRBJ1-2 gives the whole variable domain SAVISQKPSRDICQRGTSLTIQCQVDSQVTMMFWYRQQPGQSLTLIATANQGSEATYESGFVIDKFPISRPNLTFSTLTVSNMSPEDSSIYLCSVQGAGFGYGYTFGSGTRLTVV.

The V call is TRBV21-1, the J call TRBJ2-7; TRBD2 is the table's D call and was not checked against the DNA. TRBV21-1 is marked as a pseudogene. The CDR3 runs 14 residues. The CDR3 loop reads CASSNSLSPYEQYF. CDR3 coding DNA: TGTGCCAGCAGCAATAGTCTCTCCCCCTACGAGCAGTACTTC.

The chain couples TRBV5-1 to TRBJ2-1; TRBD1 agrees at 10 bases. Germline loops: CDR1 SGHRS, CDR2 YFSETQ. The CDR3 has 14 amino acids. V dropped 4 bases and J dropped 5; count of bases not matched to a gene: 3. CDR3 nucleotide sequence: TGCGCCAGCAGCCCCGGGACAGGGGACAATGAGCAGTTCTTC. It yields the protein CASSPGTGDNEQFF.

The chain has TRBV10-3 and TRBJ1-6; TRBD1 agrees at 7 bases. V shed 5 bases and J 4 bases; nucleotides not matched to a gene: 2. Germline V gene lookup returns CDR1 ENHRY and CDR2 SYGVKD. The CDR3 is made up of 14 amino acids. CDR3 nucleotide sequence: TGTGCCATCAGTACGGGACAGTATAATTCACCCCTCCACTTT. It specifies CAISTGQYNSPLHF.

This chain links TRBV27 with TRBJ2-1; 7 bases fit TRBD2. Trimming took 4 bases from V and 9 from J; bases not matched to a gene: 3. CDR1 and CDR2 from the germline V gene are MNHEY and SMNVEV (reference sequence). The CDR3 runs to 12 residues. CDR3 DNA sequence: TGTGCCAGCAGTTACGGACTAGGTGAGCAGTTCTTC. It is translated as CASSYGLGEQFF.

The CDR3 DNA reads as TGTGCCAGCTCACCACCTTACTTTTACGAGCAGTACTTC. This encodes CASSPPYFYEQYF. V is TRBV18 and J is TRBJ2-7; D gene unclear. Germline lookup yields CDR1 KGHSH and CDR2 LQKENI. Trimming left V 0 bases short and J 4 bases short, with 7 bases between. The CDR3 is 13 residues long.

The V and J genes are TRBV6-2 or TRBV6-3 and TRBJ1-1; possibly TRBD1 for D (6 bases). The ends were cut back, 5 bases at V and 7 bases at J, with 11 bases in the middle. The CDR3 contains 12 residues. CDR1 is MNHEY, CDR2 SVGEGT, per germline. This CDR3 reads CASSHGGSEAFF. CDR3 DNA: TGTGCCAGCAGTCACGGGGGCAGTGAAGCTTTCTTT.

The chain links TRBV20-1 to TRBJ2-7; 7 nucleotides align to TRBD1. This CDR3 is 13 amino acids long. V lost 8 bases to trimming and J lost 3 bases; unmatched junction nucleotides: 10. Germline V gene lookup returns CDR1 DFQATT and CDR2 SNEGSKA (reference sequence). CDR3 protein: CSLRGQGVYEQYF. The CDR3 bases are TGCAGTTTAAGGGGCCAGGGGGTCTACGAGCAGTACTTC.

J is TRBJ2-5 and V is TRBV7-9; 7 nucleotides match TRBD1. The CDR3 runs 14 residues. Germline V gives CDR1 SEHNR, CDR2 FQNEAQ (reference sequence). V lost 5 bases, J lost 10 bases, and 13 bases stayed unmatched. The CDR3 DNA follows: TGTGCCAGCAGCCCAAAGACAGGGCCTCTGAACCAGTACTTC. Protein: CASSPKTGPLNQYF.

The chain couples TRBV20-1 to TRBJ1-1; 7 nucleotides agree with TRBD1. The germline V gene encodes CDR1 DFQATT and CDR2 SNEGSKA (reference sequence). The CDR3 is made up of 12 amino acids. Trimming took 6 bases from V and 6 from J; bases not matched to a gene: 7. The CDR3 DNA reads as TGCAGTGCCCAGGGGGGTCCCCCTGAAGCTTTCTTT. Translated, it gives CSAQGGPPEAFF.

The J gene is TRBJ2-1, the V gene TRBV4-1, with D possibly TRBD2 on 6 matching bases. Germline CDR1 reads MGHRA; CDR2 reads YSYEKL. CDR3 length: 16 amino acids. The V end was cut by 1 base, the J end by 6 bases, with 16 bases between. This CDR3 is CASSQVPDRLVNEQFF. The CDR3 DNA reads as TGCGCCAGCAGCCAAGTCCCTGACAGACTAGTCAATGAGCAGTTCTTC.

The CDR3 coding sequence is TGTGCCAGCAGCTCTCGACTAGCTTACAATGAGCAGTTCTTC. This encodes CASSSRLAYNEQFF. V is TRBV9 and J is TRBJ2-1; 7 bases fit TRBD2. Looked up from germline, CDR1 is SGDLS and CDR2 is YYNGEE. The CDR3 totals 14 residues. With 4 bases clipped from V and 4 bases from J, the junction kept 5 bases outside the gene matches.

The V gene is TRBV15, the J gene TRBJ1-1; D is unclear. Per the germline V gene, CDR1 is LNHNV and CDR2 is YYDKDF (reference sequence). V lost 3 bases and J lost 0, with 8 bases in between. There are 14 residues in the CDR3. CDR3 sequence reads: CATSSRAVNTEAFF. DNA for the CDR3: TGTGCCACCAGCAGTCGGGCCGTGAACACTGAAGCTTTCTTT.